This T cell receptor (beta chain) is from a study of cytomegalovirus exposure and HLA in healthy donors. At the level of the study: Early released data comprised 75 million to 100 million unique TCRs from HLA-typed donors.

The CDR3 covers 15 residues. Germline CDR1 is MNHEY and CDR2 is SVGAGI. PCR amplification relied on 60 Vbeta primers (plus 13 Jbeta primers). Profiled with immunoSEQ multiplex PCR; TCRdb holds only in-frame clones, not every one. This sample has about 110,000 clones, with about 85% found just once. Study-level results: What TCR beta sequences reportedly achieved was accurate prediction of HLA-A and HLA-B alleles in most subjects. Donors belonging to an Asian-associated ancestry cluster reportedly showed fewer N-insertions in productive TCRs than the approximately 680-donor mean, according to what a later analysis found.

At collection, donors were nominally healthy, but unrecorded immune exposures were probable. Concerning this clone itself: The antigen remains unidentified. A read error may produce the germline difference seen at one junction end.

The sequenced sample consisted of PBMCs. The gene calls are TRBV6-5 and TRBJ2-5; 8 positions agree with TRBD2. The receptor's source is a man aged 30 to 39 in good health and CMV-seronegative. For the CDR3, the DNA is TGTGCCGGCAGTTACTCGGGGGGGTCACAAGAGACCCAGTACTTC. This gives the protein CAGSYSGGSQETQYF.